The 3 T cell receptor beta chains below come from one sample, sequenced in a study of Ad26.COV2.S vaccination and SARS-CoV-2 variants (dated by TCRdb to about 2021). The sample's treatment or condition, from its label and the paper: 15 to 20 received Ad26.COV2.S at low or high dose, single or two shots; five or six received placebo; per-sample allocation not given. Repertoires of vaccine and placebo recipients were sequenced from samples taken on day 63 after the first injection. Libraries were constructed by the immunoSEQ multiplex PCR assay. The source is immuneACCESS, and TCRdb retained only in-frame sequences with V and J called. Part of the clones is not carried over; for the studies checked, unresolved V genes explain less than half of this, and the remainder is unexplained. The sample table shows 360,000 or so clones, and about 91% are seen once. Approximately 1.9% of the sample goes to the ten largest clones.

The source material was peripheral blood, sampled in a trial of Ad26.COV2.S vaccine versus placebo. The receptors were sampled from a person between 18 and 60 years old who received the Ad26.COV2.S COVID-19 vaccine or a placebo.

The V call is TRBV4-1, the J call TRBJ2-7, with a tentative D call TRBD2 (6 bases). The germline V gene has CDR1 MGHRA and CDR2 YSYEKL. CDR3 length: 15 amino acids. Trimming removed 3 bases from V and 7 bases from J, with 19 bases in between. The CDR3 DNA reads as TGCGCCAGCAGCCACTCGGACCGGGGGAGTCGAGAGCAGTACTTC. Protein sequence: CASSHSDRGSREQYF.

This clone was found once. The chain is built from TRBV3-1 (or the pseudogene TRBV3-2) and TRBJ2-1; TRBD2 is a possible D gene (6 bases). The CDR3 consists of 14 residues. CDR1 is LGHDT and CDR2 is YNNKEL in the germline V gene (reference sequence). Trimming cost V 3 bases and J 4 bases, with 10 bases left between them. CDR3: CASSQAGGYNEQFF. CDR3 in DNA: TGTGCCAGCAGCCAGGCCGGGGGATACAATGAGCAGTTCTTC.

This clone was seen a single time. This chain links TRBV30 with TRBJ2-7; 9 bases line up with TRBD2. Losses at the gene ends were 0 bases for V and 3 bases for J; bases not matched to a gene: 3. CDR3 length equals 14 residues. CDR1 is GTSNPN and CDR2 is SVGIG in the germline V gene (reference sequence). This chain's CDR3 is CAWSVPSGNYEQYF. The CDR3 DNA reads TGTGCCTGGAGTGTCCCTAGCGGGAACTACGAGCAGTACTTC.